The clone carrying this T cell receptor beta chain was observed a handful of times. Antigen unknown. This sample stems from a study of T-cell reconstitution after alpha-beta-depleted transplantation in children. Study findings and constraints: T cells produced anew were the main source of T-cell counts and diversity one year after transplant. The study reportedly traced alpha-beta T cells about two months after transplant to several hundred expanded graft clones. Surviving recipient T cells and thymic progenitors underlay high day-60 TCRbeta diversity in some patients.

This sample's TCRbeta library carried unique molecular identifier barcodes. Via MiXCR, TCRdb re-called the PCR reads, giving one row per CDR3 protein. The sample lists roughly 350,000 distinct CDR3 sequences, 15% to 20% occurring once. V lost 0 bases, J lost 1 base, and 5 bases stayed unmatched. This CDR3 is built from 17 residues. Sequencing used PBMCs, mostly from graft donor cells, obtained 360 days after TCRalphabeta/CD19-depleted stem cell transplant. This TCR was sampled from a male patient between 2 and 10 years old who had a stem cell transplant for acute lymphoblastic leukemia, so the T cells may come from the graft donor. The rearrangement uses TRBV12-3 or TRBV12-4 and TRBJ2-4, with 8 bases identical to TRBD1. The CDR3 DNA reads as TGTGCCAGCAGTTTAGCAGGACAGGGCATCGCCAAAAACATTCAGTACTTC. This translates into CASSLAGQGIAKNIQYF.